This TCR beta chain originates from a study of OX40 agonist ivuxolimab in advanced cancers. About the study as a whole: The costimulatory receptor OX40 (CD134) was targeted by ivuxolimab, a fully human IgG2 agonistic monoclonal antibody. Partial responses were achieved by three dose-escalation patients, of whom one had hepatocellular carcinoma and two had cutaneous melanoma. Peripheral TCRbeta sequencing was intended to test whether TCR sequence diversity was altered and clonal T-cell expansion was caused by ivuxolimab. In the dose-escalation cohort, more than 75% of patients were male, and the mean age was approximately 60 years, with a range of roughly 20 to 80. Intravenous ivuxolimab was administered to patients every 2 weeks at six dose levels: 0.01, 0.1, 0.3, 1.5, 3 and 10 mg/kg. Prior anti-PD-1, anti-PD-L1 or anti-CTLA-4 therapy was permitted, and checkpoint inhibitors had been received by approximately 39% of dose-escalation patients. Of the approximately 54 dose-escalation patients, hepatocellular carcinoma was present in about 20, melanoma in approximately 15, renal cell carcinoma in 9 and head and neck cancer in 9. The paper describes the monotherapy dose-escalation part (N of about 47 patients) of the phase I trial of ivuxolimab.

Paper-wide results and their limitations: In the 0.1-3.0 mg/kg groups, partial responders had among the lowest normalized peripheral clonal expansion, particularly in CD8+ T cells. At doses of 0.1 to 3.0 mg/kg, clonal expansion of both CD4+ and CD8+ blood T cells was observed from baseline to week 6. After ivuxolimab, more expanded clones were found on average in CD8+ T cells than in CD4+ T cells. The antigen specificity of the peripheral T cells that underwent clonal expansion was not determined. Low levels of normalized T-cell clonal expansion were also seen in some nonresponding patients.

Of note for this clone: No cognate antigen has been identified for it. The record has no base qualities; no much larger clone is one base away.

Genomic DNA was isolated from the sorted cells so that the TCRbeta CDR3 region could be sequenced. The immunoSEQ Assay was used to sequence the TCRbeta CDR3 regions. TCRdb retrieved this table from immuneACCESS and kept in-frame rearrangements only. Not all clones are present; in checked studies, unresolved V genes account for under half, and no reason is known for the remainder. For this sample the table gives under 80,000 clones, of which 85% were detected only once. Roughly 2.2% of the sample is held by the ten biggest clonotypes. The trial excluded patients who had a history of autoimmune disease or were on systemic immunosuppression. Peripheral blood for TCR sequencing was collected from all dose cohorts at baseline, on cycle 4 day 1, and on cycle 7 day 1. The samples were drawn from a first-in-human, open-label, multicenter phase I dose-escalation trial of ivuxolimab. Adults with locally advanced or metastatic melanoma, renal cell carcinoma, hepatocellular carcinoma or head and neck squamous cell carcinoma were enrolled in the trial. CD4+ and CD8+ T cells were sorted separately from peripheral blood before TCR sequencing.

Spanning cysteine to phenylalanine, the CDR3 consists of 19 amino acids. The entry retains the CDR3 DNA only, 57 bases that are in frame from base 1. Sequenced material: CD4+ or CD8+ T cells sorted from blood, taken in a trial of the OX40 agonist ivuxolimab. This sequence uses TRBV21-1 and TRBJ1-5; TRBD1, as called in the table, went unchecked against the DNA. TRBV21-1 is classified as a pseudogene. The clonotype originates from an adult with an advanced solid tumor such as melanoma, head and neck, liver or kidney cancer. The CDR3 has the sequence CASSKGDREFSYSNQPQHF. The nucleotide sequence is given as TGTGCCAGCAGCAAAGGGGACAGAGAATTTAGTTATAGCAATCAGCCCCAGCATTTT.